What follows are 20 T cell receptor beta chains derived from one specimen sequenced in a study of blood T cell repertoires in COVID-19. Sequencing was performed with immunoSEQ multiplex PCR; in TCRdb, only in-frame clones are kept and a portion is missing. The profile shows some 340,000 clones, over 90% of them singletons. Sequenced input: PBMCs or T cells enriched from blood (not recorded which). The receptor set was obtained from a woman aged 25 to 45 who had been exposed to COVID-19.

CDR3 nucleotide sequence: TGCGCCAGCAGCCCGGGACTCCCTCCTAGCACAGATACGCAGTATTTT. Amino acids: CASSPGLPPSTDTQYF. This sequence joins TRBV4-3 and TRBJ2-3; D is perhaps TRBD2 (6 bases). V was cut by 4 bases and J by 0 bases, with 14 bases left in between. This CDR3 contains 16 residues. In germline, CDR1 is LGHNA, CDR2 YSLEER.

The chain joins TRBV11-2 to TRBJ2-7; 7 positions agree with TRBD1. V shed 0 bases, J shed 2 bases, and the junction held 4 bases outside the gene matches. This CDR3 region has 15 residues. Germline V gene sequence: CDR1 SGHAT, CDR2 FQNNGV. CDR3 sequence (DNA): TGTGCCAGCAGCTTAGACCCAGACAGGGCCTACGAGCAGTACTTC. This codes for CASSLDPDRAYEQYF.

The chain uses TRBV28 and TRBJ2-1; 7 nucleotides agree with TRBD1. CDR3 size: 15 residues. The trim removed 4 bases at V and 7 bases at J, leaving 10 bases unmatched. Germline assignment: CDR1 MDHEN and CDR2 SYDVKM. Here the CDR3 DNA reads TGTGCCAGCAGTTCGCCCGGGACAGCGCTTAATGAGCAGTTCTTC. Protein: CASSSPGTALNEQFF.

The V and J genes are TRBV4-3 and TRBJ2-7; possible D gene TRBD2, 5 bases. The length of the CDR3 is 14 residues. V lost 1 base, J lost 1 base, and 8 bases lay in between. From germline, CDR1 is LGHNA and CDR2 YSLEER. In DNA form, the CDR3 reads TGCGCCAGCAGCCAAGGGACTGAATCCTACGAGCAGTACTTC. Protein product: CASSQGTESYEQYF.

The genes are TRBV5-6 and TRBJ1-5; D gene unclear. The ends were cut back, 4 bases at V and 4 bases at J, with 15 bases in the middle. This CDR3 spans 15 amino acids. Germline V gene lookup returns CDR1 SGHDT and CDR2 YYEEEE. This CDR3 is CASSQSPTSNQPQHF. As DNA, the CDR3 is TGTGCCAGCAGCCAATCCCCGACATCGAATCAGCCCCAGCATTTT. The full variable domain, completed using reference TRBV5-6 and TRBJ1-5, is DAGVTQSPTHLIKTRGQQVTLRCSPKSGHDTVSWYQQALGQGPQFIFQYYEEEERQRGNFPDRFSGHQFPNYSSELNVNALLLGDSALYLCASSQSPTSNQPQHFGDGTRLSIL.

The chain combines TRBV6-5 with TRBJ2-5; TRBD2 matches 9 bases. V trimming: 2 bases; J trimming: 5 bases; junction bases outside the gene matches: 3. The germline V gene has CDR1 MNHEY and CDR2 SVGAGI. CDR3 size: 14 residues. In DNA form, the CDR3 reads TGTGCCAGCAGTTACGGCGGGGGGGCGGAGACCCAGTACTTC. Its protein product is CASSYGGGAETQYF.

This chain links TRBV6-6 with TRBJ1-1, with 7 bases aligning to TRBD1. Trimming cost V 2 bases and J 1 base; bases outside gene matches: 7. The V gene's germline CDR1 is MNHNY and CDR2 SVGAGI (reference sequence). The CDR3 extends over 16 amino acids. The CDR3 DNA reads TGTGCCAGCAGTTACGGCGGGACAGCGAGGAACACTGAAGCTTTCTTT. Amino acids: CASSYGGTARNTEAFF.

J is TRBJ1-2 and V is TRBV6-5, with unresolved D. V gave up 6 bases and J gave up 5 bases, with 13 bases separating them. CDR1 MNHEY and CDR2 SVGAGI come from the germline V gene. The CDR3 covers 13 residues. CDR3 nucleotides: TGTGCCAGCAGCGCCCGTGAGGTTTATGGCTACACCTTC. Residues: CASSAREVYGYTF.

The gene calls are TRBV7-9 and TRBJ1-2; TRBD1 matches 8 bases. Germline trimming cut 1 base from V and 8 bases from J; bases unmatched to any gene: 9. CDR3 length: 15 amino acids. Germline assignment: CDR1 SEHNR and CDR2 FQNEAQ (reference sequence). DNA for the CDR3: TGTGCCAGCAGCTTAGTTGTAGACAGGGGTCGAGGCTACACCTTC. Protein sequence: CASSLVVDRGRGYTF. The entire variable domain, with the rest obtained from reference TRBV7-9 and TRBJ1-2, is as follows: DTGVSQNPRHKITKRGQNVTFRCDPISEHNRLYWYRQTLGQGPEFLTYFQNEAQLEKSRLLSDRFSAERPKGSFSTLEIQRTEQGDSAMYLCASSLVVDRGRGYTFGSGTRLTVV.

The J gene is TRBJ1-6, the V gene TRBV18; 8 bases align to TRBD1. V lost 3 bases to trimming and J lost 6 bases; unmatched junction nucleotides: 4. CDR1 and CDR2 from the germline V gene are KGHSH and LQKENI. The CDR3 sequence is 15 residues long. The CDR3 sequence is CASSPGQGGNSPLHF. Written as DNA, the CDR3 is TGTGCCAGCTCACCCGGACAGGGAGGTAATTCACCCCTCCACTTT.

The chain is built from TRBV7-2 and TRBJ2-3, with 9 bases identical to TRBD2. This CDR3 region has 15 residues. V trimming: 0 bases; J trimming: 5 bases; junction bases outside the gene matches: 3. Germline-derived CDR1 and CDR2 are SGHTA and FQGNSA. CDR3 sequence: CASSLAAGGLDTQYF. Here the CDR3 DNA reads TGTGCCAGCAGCTTAGCCGCGGGGGGGTTAGATACGCAGTATTTT.

The chain links TRBV5-4 to TRBJ2-3; 8 bases are shared with TRBD2. The CDR3 loop spans 15 amino acids. The V gene end was trimmed by 0 bases and the J gene end by 5 bases; junction bases not matched to a gene: 5. CDR1 and CDR2 (germline): SGHNT, YYREEE (reference sequence). The CDR3 DNA reads TGTGCCAGCAGCTTGGTCGGGGGGGTCGTAGATACGCAGTATTTT. This codes for CASSLVGGVVDTQYF.

This chain connects TRBV6-6 to TRBJ1-6; D ambiguous. CDR3 length: 13 amino acids. V gave up 6 bases and J gave up 3 bases, with 6 bases separating them. From germline, CDR1 is MNHNY and CDR2 SVGAGI (reference sequence). The CDR3 reads CASSRYYNSPLHF. CDR3 DNA: TGTGCCAGCAGCAGATACTATAATTCACCCCTCCACTTT.

The genes are TRBV3-1 (or the pseudogene TRBV3-2) and TRBJ2-3; tentatively, D is TRBD2 (5 bases). From germline, CDR1 is LGHDT and CDR2 YNNKEL (reference sequence). The CDR3 consists of 11 residues. With 4 bases removed from V and 9 bases from J, the gap between germline ends came to 8 bases. CDR3 sequence: CASSPTGTQYF. In DNA, the CDR3 is TGTGCCAGCAGCCCCACGGGGACGCAGTATTTT.

The genes are TRBV5-3 and TRBJ1-1; 8 positions agree with TRBD1. TRBV5-3 is filed as an ORF, its function uncertain. The ends lost 3 bases at V and 8 bases at J; junction bases unmatched: 3. This CDR3 comprises 12 residues. The CDR3 region has the DNA TGTGCCAGAAGCTCGGGACAGGAGGAAGCTTTCTTT. Amino acids: CARSSGQEEAFF.

The V and J genes are TRBV2 and TRBJ1-6; 7 bases fit TRBD1. The ends lost 4 bases at V and 11 bases at J; junction bases unmatched: 2. CDR3 size: 12 residues. Per the germline V gene, CDR1 is SNHLY and CDR2 is FYNNEI. DNA for the CDR3: TGTGCCAGCAGTGCGACAGGGACACCCCTCCACTTT. Translated: CASSATGTPLHF.

Of note for this clone: The junction departs from the called germline gene at one end, perhaps through a read error. The chain carries TRBV5-1 and TRBJ1-2, with a tentative D call TRBD1 (5 bases). CDR1 SGHRS and CDR2 YFSETQ come from the germline V gene. The CDR3 runs 14 residues. CDR3 protein: CASSPYPTAQRGKF. For the CDR3, the DNA is TGCGCCAGCAGCCCATACCCGACTGCCCAAAGGGGTAAATTC.

This chain connects TRBV19 to TRBJ2-1; perhaps TRBD2 as D (5 bases). Germline V lookup: CDR1 LNHDA, CDR2 SQIVND (reference sequence). The CDR3 totals 15 residues. V was pared by 1 base and J by 0 bases, with 7 bases between. CDR3: CASSIVAYSYNEQFF. CDR3 DNA sequence: TGTGCCAGTAGTATAGTAGCGTACTCCTACAATGAGCAGTTCTTC.

V gene TRBV27 combines with J gene TRBJ1-2; possibly TRBD1 for D (6 bases). Germline V CDR1 and CDR2: MNHEY, SMNVEV (reference sequence). CDR3 length equals 15 residues. V lost 3 bases and J lost 8, with 19 bases in between. DNA for the CDR3: TGTGCCAGCAGTTTCGGGACAACCGGGATCGGCGGCTACACCTTC. This codes for CASSFGTTGIGGYTF.

This chain links TRBV13 with TRBJ2-1, with TRBD2 matching 8 bases. The CDR3 extends over 15 amino acids. J was trimmed by 3 bases and V by 3 bases; bases with no gene match: 4. Looked up from germline, CDR1 is PRHDT and CDR2 is FYEKMQ (reference sequence). The CDR3 spells CASSLGSGGYNEQFF. CDR3 coding DNA: TGTGCCAGCAGCTTGGGCAGCGGGGGCTACAATGAGCAGTTCTTC.